Each of the 29 T cell receptor beta chains below was sequenced from the same sample in a study of CD8+ T cells in alopecia areata (dated by TCRdb to between 2017 and 2018). The protocol used for the library was the immunoSEQ multiplex PCR assay. For TCR sequencing, RNA was extracted from every sample and reverse transcribed into cDNA to serve as template. TCRdb retrieved this table from immuneACCESS and kept in-frame rearrangements only. Not all clones are present; in checked studies, unresolved V genes account for under half, and no reason is known for the remainder. This sample gives approximately 300,000 clones in total; nearly 60% of them show up just once. Clones ranked in the top ten supply under 2% of the sample. Sample time point, as interpreted from the label and publication: about 25 weeks on oral tofacitinib. In the paper's terms, the treatment or condition label means: oral pan-JAK inhibitor, 5-10 mg twice daily.

The specimen was CD4+ T cells sorted from blood, collected at week 24, from a patient treated with tofacitinib. The receptor set was obtained from a human donor with alopecia areata.

CDR3 bases: TGTGCCTGGAGTGGTGGGGACAGTCGTGAAGCTTTCTTT. This sequence encodes CAWSGGDSREAFF. The genes are TRBV30 and TRBJ1-1, with 7 bases matching TRBD1. Losses at the gene ends were 1 base for V and 7 bases for J; bases not matched to a gene: 6. In germline, CDR1 is GTSNPN, CDR2 SVGIG (reference sequence). The CDR3 runs 13 residues. Full variable domain (outside the CDR3, taken from reference TRBV30 and TRBJ1-1): SQTIHQWPATLVQPVGSPLSLECTVEGTSNPNLYWYRQAAGRGLQLLFYSVGIGQISSEVPQNLSASRPQDRQFILSSKKLLLSDSGFYLCAWSGGDSREAFFGQGTRLTVV.

This chain joins TRBV14 and TRBJ1-1; D is undetermined. V was clipped by 2 bases and J by 1 base, with 5 bases between them. The V gene's germline CDR1 is SGHDN and CDR2 FVKESK. The CDR3 totals 13 residues. The CDR3 region has the DNA TGTGCCAGCAGCCAACATACGAACACTGAAGCTTTCTTT. Amino acids: CASSQHTNTEAFF.

The gene calls are TRBV28 and TRBJ2-3; 7 bases fit TRBD2. The CDR3 has 15 amino acids. Per germline, CDR1 MDHEN and CDR2 SYDVKM. V was clipped by 5 bases and J by 1 base; unmatched bases: 6. The CDR3 region has the DNA TGTGCCAGCAGTATCAGCGGGGAGGGCACAGATACGCAGTATTTT. Its protein product is CASSISGEGTDTQYF.

This chain joins TRBV6-4 and TRBJ2-1, with 10 bases aligning to TRBD2. Germline-derived CDR1 and CDR2 are MRHNA and SNTAGT. The trim removed 2 bases at V and 4 bases at J, leaving 2 bases unmatched. The CDR3 spans 15 residues. Here the CDR3 reads CASSDLAGVYNEQFF. Written as DNA, the CDR3 is TGTGCCAGCAGTGACCTAGCGGGGGTTTACAATGAGCAGTTCTTC.

This clone showed up just a few times. This rearrangement joins TRBV4-1 to TRBJ2-6, with 8 bases identical to TRBD1. Germline CDR1 is MGHRA and CDR2 is YSYEKL. With 0 bases clipped from V and 2 bases from J, the junction kept 3 bases outside the gene matches. The CDR3 length is 17 residues. CDR3 in amino acids: CASSQDYRGTGANVLTF. CDR3 bases: TGCGCCAGCAGCCAAGATTACAGGGGGACTGGGGCCAACGTCCTGACTTTC.

This clone turned up a few times. This chain joins TRBV5-4 and TRBJ2-1; TRBD1 matches at 8 bases. Germline V CDR1 and CDR2: SGHNT, YYREEE (reference sequence). V was clipped by 4 bases and J by 5 bases; unmatched bases: 5. This CDR3 spans 14 amino acids. The CDR3 coding sequence is TGTGCCAGCAGCCTGGACAGGGTGCACAATGAGCAGTTCTTC. Its translation: CASSLDRVHNEQFF.

This clone has a handful of counts. The chain carries TRBV10-3 and TRBJ2-5; 8 nucleotides align to TRBD1. The ends lost 4 bases at V and 1 base at J; junction bases unmatched: 2. The CDR3 contains 14 residues. CDR1 and CDR2 from the germline V gene are ENHRY and SYGVKD. For the CDR3, the DNA is TGTGCCATCAGTGCGACAGGGGCCCAAGAGACCCAGTACTTC. This encodes CAISATGAQETQYF.

This chain joins TRBV29-1 and TRBJ1-6; D may be TRBD1 (5 bases). This CDR3 contains 15 residues. V lost 6 bases and J lost 9, with 21 bases in between. Germline V gene sequence: CDR1 SQVTM, CDR2 ANQGSEA. Here the CDR3 reads CSVAYGSGGGSPLHF. CDR3 DNA sequence: TGCAGCGTAGCCTATGGATCGGGGGGGGGTTCACCCCTCCACTTT.

This clone has only one observation. The chain is built from TRBV29-1 and TRBJ1-5; D is unresolved. This CDR3 contains 15 residues. Trimming shortened V by 4 bases and J by 0 bases, and 13 bases separated the two germline ends. Per the germline V gene, CDR1 is SQVTM and CDR2 is ANQGSEA. In nucleotides, the CDR3 is TGCAGCGTTGGAGAAAGCGCGGCTAGCAATCAGCCCCAGCATTTT. Amino acid sequence: CSVGESAASNQPQHF.

The chain is built from TRBV27 and TRBJ2-5; 9 positions match TRBD1. The CDR3 consists of 14 residues. The V gene end was trimmed by 3 bases and the J gene end by 4 bases; junction bases not matched to a gene: 3. From germline, CDR1 is MNHEY and CDR2 SMNVEV (reference sequence). The CDR3 reads CASSFRQGGETQYF. CDR3 coding DNA: TGTGCCAGCAGTTTCCGACAGGGGGGAGAGACCCAGTACTTC.

The rearrangement uses TRBV7-9 and TRBJ1-2; TRBD1 is a possible D gene (5 bases). The V end was cut by 5 bases, the J end by 0 bases, with 16 bases between. This CDR3 has 16 amino acids. CDR1 is SEHNR, CDR2 FQNEAQ, per germline (reference sequence). The CDR3: CASSRRGGRANYGYTF. CDR3 in DNA: TGTGCCAGCAGCCGGAGGGGCGGCAGGGCTAACTATGGCTACACCTTC. The entire variable domain, with the rest obtained from reference TRBV7-9 and TRBJ1-2, is as follows: DTGVSQNPRHKITKRGQNVTFRCDPISEHNRLYWYRQTLGQGPEFLTYFQNEAQLEKSRLLSDRFSAERPKGSFSTLEIQRTEQGDSAMYLCASSRRGGRANYGYTFGSGTRLTVV.

The chain recombines TRBV10-3 with TRBJ1-2; D gene uncertain. Trimming took off 3 bases at V and 7 bases at J, with 15 bases between the two ends. The CDR3 sequence is 14 residues long. CDR1 is ENHRY and CDR2 is SYGVKD in the germline V gene. CDR3 in amino acids: CAISDHASPGGYTF. DNA of the CDR3: TGTGCCATCAGTGACCATGCAAGTCCGGGTGGCTACACCTTC.

This clone was seen more than once but under ten times. The gene calls are TRBV5-1 and TRBJ2-7; no firm D call. The CDR3 runs to 14 residues. V was shortened by 4 bases and J by 2 bases, with 13 bases between the two germline ends. Germline-derived CDR1 and CDR2 are SGHRS and YFSETQ. The CDR3 sequence is CASSDPTIPYEQYF. The DNA of the CDR3 is TGCGCCAGCAGCGACCCTACCATTCCCTACGAGCAGTACTTC.

V and J are TRBV11-2 and TRBJ2-7; D is perhaps TRBD1 (6 bases). Germline CDR1 SGHAT, CDR2 FQNNGV. Trimming removed 5 bases from V and 4 bases from J, with 15 bases in between. The CDR3 totals 14 residues. The chain's CDR3 is CASSTPYRGYEQYF. The DNA for the CDR3 is TGTGCCAGCAGCACACCATATAGGGGGTACGAGCAGTACTTC.

V gene TRBV29-1 combines with J gene TRBJ2-5, with D tentatively TRBD1 or TRBD2 (6 bases each). CDR1 and CDR2 (germline): SQVTM, ANQGSEA. The CDR3 is made up of 12 amino acids. Trimming removed 5 bases from V and 4 bases from J, with 11 bases in between. The CDR3 region has the DNA TGCAGCGTTCTTAAGGGGGGAGAGACCCAGTACTTC. It codes for CSVLKGGETQYF.

This clone was observed once. The chain employs TRBV4-3 and TRBJ1-5; D is unclear. The CDR3 loop spans 14 amino acids. Germline CDR1 reads LGHNA; CDR2 reads YSLEER. V was clipped by 0 bases and J by 5 bases, with 8 bases between them. Here the CDR3 DNA reads TGCGCCAGCAGCCAAGAGCGGGAGGATCAGCCCCAGCATTTT. Protein: CASSQEREDQPQHF.

This sequence joins TRBV2 and TRBJ2-5, with a tentative D call TRBD2 (5 bases). Germline-derived CDR1 and CDR2 are SNHLY and FYNNEI. Trimming shortened V by 1 base and J by 5 bases, and 8 bases separated the two germline ends. The CDR3 is made up of 13 amino acids. The CDR3 region is CASSEGLAETQYF. CDR3 nucleotides: TGTGCCAGCAGTGAAGGTTTAGCGGAGACCCAGTACTTC.

This clone has only one observation. V usage is TRBV9 and J usage is TRBJ2-1, with 12 nucleotides matching TRBD2. Germline assignment: CDR1 SGDLS and CDR2 YYNGEE. This CDR3 is 17 amino acids long. Germline trimming cut 0 bases from V and 7 bases from J; bases unmatched to any gene: 8. This chain's CDR3 is CASSVAPGLAGANEQFF. Written as DNA, the CDR3 is TGTGCCAGCAGCGTAGCCCCGGGACTAGCGGGTGCAAATGAGCAGTTCTTC.

The chain couples TRBV5-1 to TRBJ2-7, with D hard to call. The germline V gene has CDR1 SGHRS and CDR2 YFSETQ. Between the trimmed V and J ends, which lost 0 bases and 0 bases, there was a span of 13 bases. This CDR3 is built from 16 residues. CDR3: CASSLVEIRSSYEQYF. In nucleotides, the CDR3 is TGCGCCAGCAGCTTGGTGGAAATTAGGAGCTCCTACGAGCAGTACTTC.

This clone was seen more than once but under ten times. The rearrangement joins TRBV4-3 to TRBJ2-3; unclear D gene. Germline V CDR1 and CDR2: LGHNA, YSLEER. V dropped 0 bases and J dropped 2 bases, with 12 bases sitting between them. The CDR3 extends over 16 amino acids. CDR3 sequence: CASSQDLRVFTDTQYF. The CDR3, as DNA: TGCGCCAGCAGCCAAGATTTGCGAGTTTTCACAGATACGCAGTATTTT.

This chain uses TRBV29-1 with TRBJ2-3; TRBD1 agrees at 9 bases. This CDR3 is built from 14 residues. Germline V gives CDR1 SQVTM, CDR2 ANQGSEA. Trimming removed 6 bases from V and 1 base from J; junction bases left unmatched: 5. This chain's CDR3 is CSVGTGPRTDTQYF. The CDR3 DNA reads as TGCAGCGTCGGGACAGGGCCCCGCACAGATACGCAGTATTTT.

The chain carries TRBV7-9 and TRBJ1-2; 8 bases fit TRBD1. Trimming cost V 8 bases and J 8 bases; bases outside gene matches: 1. CDR3 size: 10 residues. Germline V gene lookup returns CDR1 SEHNR and CDR2 FQNEAQ (reference sequence). In nucleotides, the CDR3 is TGTGCCAGCGACAGGGGCGGCTACACCTTC. Its translation is CASDRGGYTF.

This clone was detected a few times. The gene calls are TRBV30 and TRBJ1-1, with D perhaps matching TRBD1 (5 bases). The V end was cut by 4 bases, the J end by 6 bases, with 18 bases between. Germline CDR1 GTSNPN, CDR2 SVGIG (reference sequence). The CDR3 extends over 14 amino acids. As DNA, the CDR3 is TGTGCCTGGACCCCCTTAAGGCCAGGGTCTGAAGCTTTCTTT. Protein sequence: CAWTPLRPGSEAFF.

This clone was detected a few times. J is TRBJ1-2 and V is TRBV23-1; D is unclear. TRBV23-1 is assigned to the ORF class and has an uncertain function. Trimming removed 2 bases from V and 0 bases from J, with 10 bases in between. The CDR3 covers 15 residues. The DNA for the CDR3 is TGCGCCAGCAGTCAAAGCGCCTTCCCTAACTATGGCTACACCTTC. This codes for CASSQSAFPNYGYTF.

This clone turned up a few times. V is TRBV5-1 and J is TRBJ1-1, with TRBD1 as a possible D gene (6 bases). Trimming took off 3 bases at V and 2 bases at J, with 17 bases between the two ends. CDR3 length equals 16 residues. The germline V gene has CDR1 SGHRS and CDR2 YFSETQ. This chain's CDR3 is CASSSGGGPVNTEAFF. In DNA form, the CDR3 reads TGCGCCAGCAGCTCTGGCGGGGGGCCAGTAAACACTGAAGCTTTCTTT.

DNA for the CDR3: TGTGCCAGCAGCGAGGCTCGGGTGCCTGGGGAGCTGTTTTTT. The encoded protein is CASSEARVPGELFF. The V gene is TRBV5-4, the J gene TRBJ2-2, with D uncertain. Germline V lookup: CDR1 SGHNT, CDR2 YYREEE (reference sequence). This CDR3 is built from 14 residues. The V gene lost 4 bases and the J gene lost 8 bases, with 15 bases spanning the gap. Drawing the rest from reference TRBV5-4 and TRBJ2-2, the complete variable domain is ETGVTQSPTHLIKTRGQQVTLRCSSQSGHNTVSWYQQALGQGPQFIFQYYREEENGRGNFPPRFSGLQFPNYSSELNVNALELDDSALYLCASSEARVPGELFFGEGSRLTVL.

This chain links TRBV29-1 with TRBJ2-2, with TRBD1 identical over 8 bases. The CDR3 is made up of 17 amino acids. With 4 bases clipped from V and 0 bases from J, the junction kept 10 bases outside the gene matches. Germline loops: CDR1 SQVTM, CDR2 ANQGSEA. CDR3 amino acids: CSVGTGRGRANTGELFF. CDR3 in DNA: TGCAGCGTTGGGACAGGGAGAGGACGCGCGAACACCGGGGAGCTGTTTTTT.

This clone has just a few counts. The genes are TRBV7-2 and TRBJ2-1, with 9 bases matching TRBD2. Looked up from germline, CDR1 is SGHTA and CDR2 is FQGNSA. J was trimmed by 9 bases and V by 3 bases; bases with no gene match: 3. The CDR3 runs to 13 residues. For the CDR3, the DNA is TGTGCCAGCAGCTTGCAGCGGGGGGTTGAGCAGTTCTTC. Amino acid sequence: CASSLQRGVEQFF.

This clone was seen a handful of times. This rearrangement joins TRBV29-1 to TRBJ2-2; D possibly corresponds to TRBD1 (5 bases). Germline CDR1 SQVTM, CDR2 ANQGSEA. This CDR3 is 12 amino acids long. The CDR3 spells CTVGQGTGELFF. CDR3 bases: TGCACCGTGGGGCAGGGCACCGGGGAGCTGTTTTTT.